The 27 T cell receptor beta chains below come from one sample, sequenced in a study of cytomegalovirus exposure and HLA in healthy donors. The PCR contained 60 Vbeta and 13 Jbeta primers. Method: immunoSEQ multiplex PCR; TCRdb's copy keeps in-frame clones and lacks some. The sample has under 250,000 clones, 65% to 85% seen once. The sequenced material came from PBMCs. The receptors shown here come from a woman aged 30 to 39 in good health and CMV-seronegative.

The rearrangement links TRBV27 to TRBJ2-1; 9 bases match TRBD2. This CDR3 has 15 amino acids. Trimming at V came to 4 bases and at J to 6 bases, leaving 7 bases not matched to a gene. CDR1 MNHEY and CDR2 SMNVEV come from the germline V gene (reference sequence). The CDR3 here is CASSWDAGGGNEQFF. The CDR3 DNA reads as TGTGCCAGCAGTTGGGACGCGGGAGGGGGCAATGAGCAGTTCTTC.

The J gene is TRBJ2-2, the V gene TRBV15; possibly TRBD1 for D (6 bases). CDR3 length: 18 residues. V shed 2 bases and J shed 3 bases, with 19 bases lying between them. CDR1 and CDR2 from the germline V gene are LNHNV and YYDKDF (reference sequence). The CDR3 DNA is TGTGCCACCAGCAGAATAACTCCGCAACAGGGATACACCGGGGAGCTGTTTTTT. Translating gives CATSRITPQQGYTGELFF.

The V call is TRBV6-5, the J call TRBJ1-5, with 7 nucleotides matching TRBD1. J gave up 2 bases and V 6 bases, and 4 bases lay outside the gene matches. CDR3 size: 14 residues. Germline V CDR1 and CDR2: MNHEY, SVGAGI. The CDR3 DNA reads TGTGCCAGCAGCCGACAGGGACGCAATCAGCCCCAGCATTTT. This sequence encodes CASSRQGRNQPQHF.

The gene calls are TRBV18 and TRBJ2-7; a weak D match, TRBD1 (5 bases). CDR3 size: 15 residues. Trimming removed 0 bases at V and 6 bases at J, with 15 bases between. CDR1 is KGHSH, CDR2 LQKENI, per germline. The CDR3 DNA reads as TGTGCCAGCTCACCACCGGGTATGCAGGGCTCCGAGCAGTACTTC. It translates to CASSPPGMQGSEQYF.

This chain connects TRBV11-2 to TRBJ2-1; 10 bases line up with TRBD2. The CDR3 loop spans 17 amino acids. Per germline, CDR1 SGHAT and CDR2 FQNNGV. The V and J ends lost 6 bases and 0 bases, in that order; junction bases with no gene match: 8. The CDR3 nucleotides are TGTGCCAGCAGTCGAACTAGCGGGGATAGCTCCTACAATGAGCAGTTCTTC. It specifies CASSRTSGDSSYNEQFF.

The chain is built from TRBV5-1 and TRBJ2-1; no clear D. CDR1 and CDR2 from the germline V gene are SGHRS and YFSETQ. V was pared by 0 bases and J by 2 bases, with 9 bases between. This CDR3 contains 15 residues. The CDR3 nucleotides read TGCGCCAGCAGCTTGGAACAGATTACCTACAATGAGCAGTTCTTC. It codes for CASSLEQITYNEQFF.

In nucleotides, the CDR3 is TGTGCCAGCAGTTCCCCTCGGGGTTTACCCTACGAGCAGTACTTC. Translated: CASSSPRGLPYEQYF. The V gene is TRBV6-5, the J gene TRBJ2-7; D may be TRBD2 (5 bases). This CDR3 contains 15 residues. Germline CDR1 is MNHEY and CDR2 is SVGAGI. V was pared by 4 bases and J by 2 bases, with 15 bases between.

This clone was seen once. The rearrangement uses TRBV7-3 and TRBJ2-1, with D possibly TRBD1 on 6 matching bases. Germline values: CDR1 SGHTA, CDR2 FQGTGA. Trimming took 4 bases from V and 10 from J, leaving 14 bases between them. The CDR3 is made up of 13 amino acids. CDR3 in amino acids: CASSSTGRLEQFF. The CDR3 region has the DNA TGTGCCAGCAGCTCGACAGGTCGGTTGGAGCAGTTCTTC.

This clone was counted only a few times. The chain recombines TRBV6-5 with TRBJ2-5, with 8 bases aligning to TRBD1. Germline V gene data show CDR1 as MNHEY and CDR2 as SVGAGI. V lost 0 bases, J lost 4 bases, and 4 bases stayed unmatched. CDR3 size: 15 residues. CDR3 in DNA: TGTGCCAGCAGTTACTCCCGGACAGGGAGAGAGACCCAGTACTTC. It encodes CASSYSRTGRETQYF.

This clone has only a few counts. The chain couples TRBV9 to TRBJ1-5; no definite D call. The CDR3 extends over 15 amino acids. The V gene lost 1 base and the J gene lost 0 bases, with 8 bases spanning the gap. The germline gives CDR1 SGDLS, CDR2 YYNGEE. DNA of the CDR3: TGTGCCAGCAGCGTAACCAGTAATAGCAATCAGCCCCAGCATTTT. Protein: CASSVTSNSNQPQHF.

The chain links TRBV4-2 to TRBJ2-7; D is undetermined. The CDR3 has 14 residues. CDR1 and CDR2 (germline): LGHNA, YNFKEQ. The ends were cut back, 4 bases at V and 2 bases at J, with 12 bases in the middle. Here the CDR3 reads CASSLFGGAYEQYF. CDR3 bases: TGTGCCAGCAGCCTTTTTGGCGGAGCCTACGAGCAGTACTTC.

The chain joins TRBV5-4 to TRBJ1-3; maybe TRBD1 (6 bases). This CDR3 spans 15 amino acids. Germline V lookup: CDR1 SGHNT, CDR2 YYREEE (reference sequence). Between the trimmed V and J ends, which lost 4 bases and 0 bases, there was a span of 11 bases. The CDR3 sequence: CASSRGGDSGNTIYF. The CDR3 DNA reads TGTGCCAGCAGCCGAGGGGGGGACTCTGGAAACACCATATATTTT.

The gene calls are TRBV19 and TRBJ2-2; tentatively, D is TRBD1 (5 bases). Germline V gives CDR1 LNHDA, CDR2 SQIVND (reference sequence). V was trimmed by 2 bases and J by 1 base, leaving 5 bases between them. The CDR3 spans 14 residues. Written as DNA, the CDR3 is TGTGCCAGTAGTATACAGGGGAACACCGGGGAGCTGTTTTTT. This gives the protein CASSIQGNTGELFF. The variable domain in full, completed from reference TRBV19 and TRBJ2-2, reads DGGITQSPKYLFRKEGQNVTLSCEQNLNHDAMYWYRQDPGQGLRLIYYSQIVNDFQKGDIAEGYSVSREKKESFPLTVTSAQKNPTAFYLCASSIQGNTGELFFGEGSRLTVL.

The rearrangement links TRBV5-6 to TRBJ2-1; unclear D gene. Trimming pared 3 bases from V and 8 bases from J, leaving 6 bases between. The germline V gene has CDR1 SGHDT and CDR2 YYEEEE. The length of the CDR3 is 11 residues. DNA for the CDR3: TGTGCCAGCAGCTCCTCAGATGAGCAGTTCTTC. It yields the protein CASSSSDEQFF.

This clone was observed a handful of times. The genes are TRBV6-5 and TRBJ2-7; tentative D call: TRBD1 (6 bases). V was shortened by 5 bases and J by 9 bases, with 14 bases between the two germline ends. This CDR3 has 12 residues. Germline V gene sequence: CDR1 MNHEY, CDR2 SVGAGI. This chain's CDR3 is CASSPNRETQYF. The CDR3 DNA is TGTGCCAGCAGTCCCAACAGGGAGACGCAGTACTTC.

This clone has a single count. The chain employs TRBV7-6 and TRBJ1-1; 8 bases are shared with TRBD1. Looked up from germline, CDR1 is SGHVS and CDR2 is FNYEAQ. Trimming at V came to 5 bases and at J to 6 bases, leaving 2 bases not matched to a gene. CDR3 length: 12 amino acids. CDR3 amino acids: CASSAGGPEAFF. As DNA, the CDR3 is TGTGCCAGCAGCGCAGGGGGCCCTGAAGCTTTCTTT.

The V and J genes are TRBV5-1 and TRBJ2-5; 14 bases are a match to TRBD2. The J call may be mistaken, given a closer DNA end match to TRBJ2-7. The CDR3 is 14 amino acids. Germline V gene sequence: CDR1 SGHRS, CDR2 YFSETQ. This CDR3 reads CASSRTSGGYEQYF. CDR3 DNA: TGCGCCAGCAGCAGGACTAGCGGGGGGTACGAGCAGTACTTC.

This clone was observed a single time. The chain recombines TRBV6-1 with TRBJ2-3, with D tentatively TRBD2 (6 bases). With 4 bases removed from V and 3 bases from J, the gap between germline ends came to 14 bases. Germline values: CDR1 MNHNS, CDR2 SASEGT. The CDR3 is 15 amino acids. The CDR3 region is CASSVGGTATDTQYF. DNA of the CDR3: TGTGCCAGCAGTGTCGGTGGGACTGCAACAGATACGCAGTATTTT.

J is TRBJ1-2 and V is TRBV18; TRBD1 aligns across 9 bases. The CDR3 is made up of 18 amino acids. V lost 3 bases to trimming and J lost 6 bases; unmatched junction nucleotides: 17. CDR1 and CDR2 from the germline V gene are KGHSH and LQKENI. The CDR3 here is CASSPSSPSTGGRDGYTF. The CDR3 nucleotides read TGTGCCAGCTCACCCTCCTCGCCCTCGACAGGGGGGCGGGATGGCTACACCTTC.

This chain's CDR3 is CASSLETDYEQYF. CDR3 DNA: TGTGCCAGCAGCTTAGAGACAGACTACGAGCAGTACTTC. J is TRBJ2-7 and V is TRBV11-2, with D possibly being TRBD1 (5 bases). This CDR3 comprises 13 residues. Germline loops: CDR1 SGHAT, CDR2 FQNNGV. V was pared by 0 bases and J by 3 bases, with 6 bases between.

This CDR3 reads CASSRPGTPYEQYF. CDR3 nucleotides: TGTGCCAGCAGCCGCCCCGGGACTCCCTACGAGCAGTACTTC. The rearrangement joins TRBV7-2 to TRBJ2-7; D perhaps matches TRBD2 (6 bases). In germline, CDR1 is SGHTA, CDR2 FQGNSA. The CDR3 has 14 amino acids. V lost 5 bases, J lost 2 bases, and 13 bases lay in between.

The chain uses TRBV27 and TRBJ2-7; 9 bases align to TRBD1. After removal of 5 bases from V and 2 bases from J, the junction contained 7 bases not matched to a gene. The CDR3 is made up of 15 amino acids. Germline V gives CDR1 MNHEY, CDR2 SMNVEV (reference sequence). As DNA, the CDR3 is TGTGCCAGCAGTGCTCCGGGACAGGGAGCCTACGAGCAGTACTTC. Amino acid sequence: CASSAPGQGAYEQYF.

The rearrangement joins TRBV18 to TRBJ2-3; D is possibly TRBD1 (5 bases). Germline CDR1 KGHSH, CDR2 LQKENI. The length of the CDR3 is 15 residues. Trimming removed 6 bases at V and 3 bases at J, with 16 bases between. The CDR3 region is CASSRSRVVTDTQYF. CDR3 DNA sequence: TGTGCCAGCTCCCGGAGCAGGGTAGTGACAGATACGCAGTATTTT.

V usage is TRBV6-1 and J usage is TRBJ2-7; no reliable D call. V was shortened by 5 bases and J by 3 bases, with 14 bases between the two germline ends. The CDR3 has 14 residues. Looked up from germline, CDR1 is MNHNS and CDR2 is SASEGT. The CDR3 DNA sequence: TGTGCCAGCAGTTATTCGGCCCAGGTCTACGAGCAGTACTTC. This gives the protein CASSYSAQVYEQYF.

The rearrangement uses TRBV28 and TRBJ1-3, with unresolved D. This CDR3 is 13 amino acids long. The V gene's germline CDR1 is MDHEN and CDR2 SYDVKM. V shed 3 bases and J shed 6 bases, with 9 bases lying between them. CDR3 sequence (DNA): TGTGCCAGCAGTTTTTGGGAGGAAAACACCATATATTTT. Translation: CASSFWEENTIYF.

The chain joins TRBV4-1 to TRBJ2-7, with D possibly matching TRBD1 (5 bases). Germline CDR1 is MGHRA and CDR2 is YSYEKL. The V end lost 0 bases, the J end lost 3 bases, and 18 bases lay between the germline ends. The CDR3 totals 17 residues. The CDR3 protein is CASSQELGLPRDYEQYF. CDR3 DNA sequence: TGCGCCAGCAGCCAAGAGTTGGGTCTACCCAGGGACTACGAGCAGTACTTC.

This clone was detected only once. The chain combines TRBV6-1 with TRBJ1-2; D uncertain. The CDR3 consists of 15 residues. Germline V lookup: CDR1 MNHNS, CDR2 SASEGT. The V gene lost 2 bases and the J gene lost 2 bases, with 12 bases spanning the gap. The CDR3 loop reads CASSELRELNYGYTF. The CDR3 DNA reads TGTGCCAGCAGTGAATTGAGGGAGCTGAACTATGGCTACACCTTC.